One sample yielded the 25 T cell receptor beta chains listed below, sequenced in a study of shared clonotypes between healthy human individuals. Naive CD8 cells lacked CD45RO, underwent positive selection for CCR7 and left out terminally differentiated effector memory CD45RA+ cells. The assay was immunoSEQ multiplex PCR, and TCRdb's table has in-frame clones only and misses some. The sample lists hundreds of thousands of clones; approximately 96% were seen once. Sample: naive CD8+ T cells sorted from blood. Receptors were obtained from a woman between 25 and 40 years old in good health.

CDR3 in amino acids: CASSLVSGRFTYEQYF. CDR3 DNA: TGCGCCAGCAGCTTGGTTAGCGGGAGATTCACCTACGAGCAGTACTTC. This rearrangement joins TRBV5-1 to TRBJ2-7, with 9 positions matching TRBD2. This CDR3 has 16 amino acids. The V segment lost 0 bases and the J segment 2 bases; nucleotides outside the gene matches: 6. Germline V gene lookup returns CDR1 SGHRS and CDR2 YFSETQ.

The rearrangement links TRBV5-1 to TRBJ2-1; TRBD2 agrees at 7 bases. CDR3 length: 16 amino acids. V gave up 4 bases and J gave up 0 bases; unmatched junction bases: 7. Germline CDR1 SGHRS, CDR2 YFSETQ. As DNA, the CDR3 is TGCGCCAGCAGCGCACTAATAGCGGGCTCCTACAATGAGCAGTTCTTC. Protein product: CASSALIAGSYNEQFF.

A note on this clone: An end of the junction differs from the germline gene, which may be a read error. This chain's CDR3 is CASSFRANVLAF. CDR3 DNA: TGTGCCAGCAGTTTTAGGGCCAACGTCCTGGCTTTC. The chain is built from TRBV28 and TRBJ2-6; no definite D call. The CDR3 sequence is 12 residues long. Germline CDR1 is MDHEN and CDR2 is SYDVKM.

The V gene is TRBV2, the J gene TRBJ1-1; D is ambiguous. Trimming took 3 bases from V and 6 from J, leaving 11 bases between them. Germline CDR1 reads SNHLY; CDR2 reads FYNNEI. The length of the CDR3 is 13 residues. This chain's CDR3 is CASSDRERAEAFF. The CDR3 DNA reads TGTGCCAGCAGTGACCGAGAACGGGCTGAAGCTTTCTTT.

The J gene is TRBJ2-5, the V gene TRBV14, with 9 positions matching TRBD1. The CDR3 sequence is 15 residues long. The V gene end was trimmed by 4 bases and the J gene end by 4 bases; junction bases not matched to a gene: 7. Germline V gene sequence: CDR1 SGHDN, CDR2 FVKESK. The CDR3 region has the DNA TGTGCCAGCAGCCCAGGGGGACAGGGTGGAGAGACCCAGTACTTC. Its translation is CASSPGGQGGETQYF.

The chain employs TRBV6-1 and TRBJ2-7; TRBD2 agrees at 9 bases. Germline CDR1 MNHNS, CDR2 SASEGT. The V and J ends lost 2 bases and 3 bases, in that order; junction bases with no gene match: 8. The CDR3 consists of 16 residues. In DNA form, the CDR3 reads TGTGCCAGCAGTGAACTGACTAGCGGCATTCTCTACGAGCAGTACTTC. Translated, it gives CASSELTSGILYEQYF.

The CDR3 nucleotides read TGCGCCAGCAGTCCGGACCCGGTAGAGGCCACCTACGAGCAGTACTTC. Translation: CASSPDPVEATYEQYF. This chain uses TRBV5-1 with TRBJ2-7; D uncertain. Trimming stripped 5 bases from V and 2 bases from J, with 20 bases between. The CDR3 has 16 residues. CDR1 is SGHRS, CDR2 YFSETQ, per germline.

The genes are TRBV4-2 and TRBJ2-1, with D unclear. Germline CDR1 and CDR2: LGHNA and YNFKEQ. The CDR3 consists of 17 residues. V lost 0 bases and J lost 8, with 20 bases in between. CDR3 in amino acids: CASSQEGPLPSGDEQFF. The CDR3 DNA sequence: TGTGCCAGCAGCCAAGAGGGTCCGCTTCCCTCGGGCGATGAGCAGTTCTTC.

The chain combines TRBV5-5 with TRBJ1-3; D ambiguous. Trimming pared 4 bases from V and 0 bases from J, leaving 8 bases between. The CDR3 covers 14 residues. Germline values: CDR1 SGHKS, CDR2 YYEKEE (reference sequence). The CDR3 nucleotides are TGTGCCAGCAGCCCCTATCCCTCTGGAAACACCATATATTTT. This encodes CASSPYPSGNTIYF.

The J gene is TRBJ1-2, the V gene TRBV27; D not resolved. V lost 0 bases, J lost 7 bases, and 12 bases lay in between. There are 14 residues in the CDR3. Germline V gene data show CDR1 as MNHEY and CDR2 as SMNVEV (reference sequence). Written as DNA, the CDR3 is TGTGCCAGCAGTTTATCCCTCGAGATCGGTGGCTACACCTTC. It translates to CASSLSLEIGGYTF.

CDR3 sequence: CASTATGGWSGANVLTF. The CDR3 DNA reads as TGTGCCAGCACTGCGACAGGGGGCTGGTCTGGGGCCAACGTCCTGACTTTC. The chain joins TRBV28 to TRBJ2-6; 10 nucleotides match TRBD1. Germline values: CDR1 MDHEN, CDR2 SYDVKM. Trimming took 7 bases from V and 1 from J; bases not matched to a gene: 7. The CDR3 runs 17 residues.

The chain has TRBV5-6 and TRBJ2-7; 9 bases agree with TRBD1. The ends lost 4 bases at V and 3 bases at J; junction bases unmatched: 5. The germline gives CDR1 SGHDT, CDR2 YYEEEE. This CDR3 region has 14 residues. CDR3 nucleotides: TGTGCCAGCAGCGACCGGGACAGGGTCTACGAGCAGTACTTC. Protein: CASSDRDRVYEQYF.

V usage is TRBV11-2 and J usage is TRBJ2-6; D is uncertain. The CDR3 covers 13 residues. CDR1 is SGHAT, CDR2 FQNNGV, per germline. V was trimmed by 6 bases and J by 3 bases, leaving 6 bases between them. For the CDR3, the DNA is TGTGCCAGCAGGGGGATTGGGGCCAACGTCCTGACTTTC. It encodes CASRGIGANVLTF.

The chain is built from TRBV5-4 and TRBJ2-7, with 7 bases lining up with TRBD2. The trim removed 0 bases at V and 5 bases at J, leaving 8 bases unmatched. The CDR3 is made up of 15 amino acids. The germline V gene has CDR1 SGHNT and CDR2 YYREEE (reference sequence). The CDR3 DNA sequence: TGTGCCAGCAGCTTGGGTAGCGGGCTCAGCAACGAGCAGTACTTC. Protein sequence: CASSLGSGLSNEQYF.

The chain links TRBV27 to TRBJ2-7; 9 nucleotides line up with TRBD1. The V segment lost 8 bases and the J segment 5 bases; nucleotides outside the gene matches: 4. This CDR3 has 12 amino acids. Per the germline V gene, CDR1 is MNHEY and CDR2 is SMNVEV (reference sequence). In DNA form, the CDR3 reads TGTGCCAGCGGGACAGGGTTGGACGAGCAGTACTTC. It codes for CASGTGLDEQYF.

V gene TRBV27 combines with J gene TRBJ2-7; 10 bases map to TRBD2. The junction had 4 bases not matched to a gene; V was cut back by 6 bases and J by 2 bases. Germline CDR1 reads MNHEY; CDR2 reads SMNVEV (reference sequence). This CDR3 is built from 14 residues. CDR3: CASRGTSATYEQYF. The DNA for the CDR3 is TGTGCCAGCAGAGGGACTAGCGCAACCTACGAGCAGTACTTC.

The chain employs TRBV29-1 and TRBJ2-2; maybe TRBD1 (7 bases). Trimming shortened V by 6 bases and J by 8 bases, and 16 bases separated the two germline ends. Germline CDR1 and CDR2: SQVTM and ANQGSEA. The CDR3 contains 13 residues. This CDR3 reads CSVAGGIPGELFF. The CDR3 bases are TGCAGCGTCGCAGGGGGGATTCCGGGGGAGCTGTTTTTT.

V and J are TRBV27 and TRBJ2-7, with D possibly TRBD2 on 6 matching bases. CDR1 and CDR2 from the germline V gene are MNHEY and SMNVEV (reference sequence). The CDR3 contains 16 residues. V was cut by 0 bases and J by 1 base, with 13 bases left in between. The CDR3 region is CASSLSFGTLSYEQYF. CDR3 nucleotide sequence: TGTGCCAGCAGTTTATCCTTCGGGACTTTATCCTACGAGCAGTACTTC.

The chain uses TRBV6-5 and TRBJ1-2; 10 bases map to TRBD1. This CDR3 region has 14 residues. The J segment lost 2 bases and the V segment lost 8 bases, leaving 5 bases of the junction unmatched. Germline-derived CDR1 and CDR2 are MNHEY and SVGAGI. CDR3 sequence reads: CASGGTGDNYGYTF. CDR3 in DNA: TGTGCCAGCGGGGGGACAGGGGACAACTATGGCTACACCTTC.

This clone was counted once. This chain uses TRBV9 with TRBJ1-6, with 8 bases lining up with TRBD1. This CDR3 contains 15 residues. The trim removed 0 bases at V and 9 bases at J, leaving 5 bases unmatched. Germline V gives CDR1 SGDLS, CDR2 YYNGEE. CDR3 coding DNA: TGTGCCAGCAGCGTAGGGGACAGGAACACTTCACCCCTCCACTTT. Encoded protein: CASSVGDRNTSPLHF.

The rearrangement uses TRBV7-2 and TRBJ1-5, with D perhaps matching TRBD1 (6 bases). The CDR3 sequence is 14 residues long. The germline CDR1 and CDR2 sequences are SGHTA and FQGNSA. V lost 6 bases to trimming and J lost 3 bases, with 12 bases between them. The CDR3, as DNA: TGTGCCAGCAGTCCAACAGGGAACAATCAGCCCCAGCATTTT. Amino acid sequence: CASSPTGNNQPQHF.

The chain has TRBV27 and TRBJ2-2, with no clear D. With 6 bases removed from V and 6 bases from J, the gap between germline ends came to 14 bases. The CDR3 contains 14 residues. Germline lookup yields CDR1 MNHEY and CDR2 SMNVEV (reference sequence). The CDR3 loop is CASRTSVSAGELFF. DNA of the CDR3: TGTGCCAGCAGGACATCTGTGAGTGCCGGGGAGCTGTTTTTT.

The chain employs TRBV30 and TRBJ2-1; no clear D gene. CDR3 length equals 13 residues. Germline lookup yields CDR1 GTSNPN and CDR2 SVGIG (reference sequence). Trimming took 0 bases from V and 3 from J, leaving 6 bases between them. Here the CDR3 reads CAWSVLSYNEQFF. CDR3 DNA sequence: TGTGCCTGGAGTGTACTTAGCTACAATGAGCAGTTCTTC.

This rearrangement joins TRBV15 to TRBJ2-5; D is ambiguous. This CDR3 contains 15 residues. The germline CDR1 and CDR2 sequences are LNHNV and YYDKDF (reference sequence). The V and J ends lost 0 bases and 2 bases respectively, with 10 bases between them. The CDR3, as DNA: TGTGCCACCAGCAGAGATCGCCCTAAACAAGAGACCCAGTACTTC. Encoded protein: CATSRDRPKQETQYF.

The chain's CDR3 is CASSQPPTAQKGKGGDTIYF. DNA for the CDR3: TGCGCCAGCAGCCAACCCCCGACCGCCCAGAAAGGGAAGGGTGGGGACACCATATATTTT. V gene TRBV4-1 combines with J gene TRBJ1-3; D uncertain. The CDR3 covers 20 residues. Trimming removed 2 bases at V and 8 bases at J, with 31 bases between. Germline V gene sequence: CDR1 MGHRA, CDR2 YSYEKL.